Each of the 11 T cell receptor beta chains below was sequenced from the same sample in a study of T cell changes during pregnancy in multiple sclerosis. Clones were sequenced by immunoSEQ multiplex PCR, and TCRdb holds only the in-frame ones, with some missing. There are 45,000 to 70,000 clones in the sample; about 90% occur only once, and roughly 0.2% lies in the top ten. The sequencing used CD4+ T cells from peripheral blood mononuclear cells, collected in the second trimester of pregnancy. The receptor source for this set is a female donor with multiple sclerosis, enrolled in a pregnancy study.

The V and J genes are TRBV28 and TRBJ2-6; 9 positions agree with TRBD1. In germline, CDR1 is MDHEN, CDR2 SYDVKM. V gave up 3 bases and J gave up 2 bases; unmatched junction bases: 8. The length of the CDR3 is 18 residues. In DNA form, the CDR3 reads TGTGCCAGCAGTTTGGGTGGGACAGGGACCCCTGGGGCCAACGTCCTGACTTTC. This gives the protein CASSLGGTGTPGANVLTF.

This chain uses TRBV4-2 with TRBJ2-1; 8 nucleotides align to TRBD2. After removal of 2 bases from V and 6 bases from J, the junction contained 9 bases not matched to a gene. This CDR3 region has 16 residues. In germline, CDR1 is LGHNA, CDR2 YNFKEQ. The CDR3 sequence: CASSQPGTSRSNEQFF. The CDR3 DNA follows: TGTGCCAGCAGCCAACCCGGGACTAGTCGGTCCAATGAGCAGTTCTTC.

The V call is TRBV5-1, the J call TRBJ2-5; a weak D match, TRBD1 (5 bases). Germline CDR1 is SGHRS and CDR2 is YFSETQ. The CDR3 runs 16 residues. Trimming took 4 bases from V and 3 from J, leaving 19 bases between them. CDR3 DNA sequence: TGCGCCAGCAGCCTCCAGTGGCGCCAAGGGGAAGAGACCCAGTACTTC. It is translated as CASSLQWRQGEETQYF.

The V and J genes are TRBV6-1 and TRBJ1-1; D is possibly TRBD1 (5 bases). The CDR3 runs 13 residues. Germline values: CDR1 MNHNS, CDR2 SASEGT. Trimming stripped 6 bases from V and 4 bases from J, with 12 bases between. The CDR3 spells CASRKMGGTEAFF. CDR3 nucleotides: TGTGCCAGCAGGAAAATGGGGGGCACTGAAGCTTTCTTT.

The chain combines TRBV5-1 with TRBJ2-1, with 9 bases identical to TRBD2. CDR1 is SGHRS and CDR2 is YFSETQ in the germline V gene. J gave up 14 bases and V 0 bases, and 6 bases lay outside the gene matches. The CDR3 length is 13 residues. The DNA of the CDR3 is TGCGCCAGCAGCTTGGCCCTAGCGGGATTTGAGTTCTTC. Translation: CASSLALAGFEFF.

The chain links TRBV6-5 to TRBJ2-7; 13 bases map to TRBD2. V shed 4 bases, J shed 8 bases, and the junction held 8 bases outside the gene matches. The CDR3 extends over 15 amino acids. Germline assignment: CDR1 MNHEY and CDR2 SVGAGI. CDR3 protein: CASSSLTSGRTQQYF. CDR3 nucleotides: TGTGCCAGCAGTTCCCTGACTAGCGGGAGGACCCAGCAGTACTTC.

The J gene is TRBJ2-1, the V gene TRBV27; 11 positions match TRBD2. After removal of 8 bases from V and 15 bases from J, the junction contained 15 bases not matched to a gene. The CDR3 consists of 14 residues. Germline CDR1 reads MNHEY; CDR2 reads SMNVEV (reference sequence). Written as DNA, the CDR3 is TGTGCCAGCGGTGAGACTAGCGGGATACCTATAGCGTTCTTC. As protein: CASGETSGIPIAFF.

This clone appeared a single time. The chain joins TRBV5-1 to TRBJ2-7, with 10 bases lining up with TRBD1. The V gene end was trimmed by 4 bases and the J gene end by 2 bases; junction bases not matched to a gene: 9. CDR1 is SGHRS, CDR2 YFSETQ, per germline. CDR3 length: 16 amino acids. This chain's CDR3 is CASSRLGQGTPYEQYF. CDR3 DNA sequence: TGCGCCAGCAGCAGGTTGGGACAGGGGACCCCCTACGAGCAGTACTTC.

V and J are TRBV19 and TRBJ2-3; a possible D gene is TRBD2 (5 bases). CDR1 and CDR2 (germline): LNHDA, SQIVND (reference sequence). This CDR3 comprises 13 residues. Trimming took off 2 bases at V and 4 bases at J, with 7 bases between the two ends. The CDR3 DNA is TGTGCCAGTAGTATATTGCGGGCAGATACGCAGTATTTT. Its translation: CASSILRADTQYF.

This clone was observed a single time. V is TRBV5-6 and J is TRBJ2-7; 7 positions agree with TRBD1. The CDR3 is 14 residues long. V lost 2 bases and J lost 3; bases outside the gene matches: 5. Germline CDR1 SGHDT, CDR2 YYEEEE. CDR3: CASSFTGAGYEQYF. CDR3 DNA: TGTGCCAGCAGCTTCACAGGGGCAGGCTACGAGCAGTACTTC.

J is TRBJ2-2 and V is TRBV2, with a tentative D call TRBD1 (6 bases). The CDR3 consists of 16 residues. V was cut by 4 bases and J by 2 bases, with 14 bases left in between. Germline lookup yields CDR1 SNHLY and CDR2 FYNNEI. CDR3 DNA sequence: TGTGCCAGCAGTGCCTTAACAGGGCTCAACACCGGGGAGCTGTTTTTT. Translated, it gives CASSALTGLNTGELFF.